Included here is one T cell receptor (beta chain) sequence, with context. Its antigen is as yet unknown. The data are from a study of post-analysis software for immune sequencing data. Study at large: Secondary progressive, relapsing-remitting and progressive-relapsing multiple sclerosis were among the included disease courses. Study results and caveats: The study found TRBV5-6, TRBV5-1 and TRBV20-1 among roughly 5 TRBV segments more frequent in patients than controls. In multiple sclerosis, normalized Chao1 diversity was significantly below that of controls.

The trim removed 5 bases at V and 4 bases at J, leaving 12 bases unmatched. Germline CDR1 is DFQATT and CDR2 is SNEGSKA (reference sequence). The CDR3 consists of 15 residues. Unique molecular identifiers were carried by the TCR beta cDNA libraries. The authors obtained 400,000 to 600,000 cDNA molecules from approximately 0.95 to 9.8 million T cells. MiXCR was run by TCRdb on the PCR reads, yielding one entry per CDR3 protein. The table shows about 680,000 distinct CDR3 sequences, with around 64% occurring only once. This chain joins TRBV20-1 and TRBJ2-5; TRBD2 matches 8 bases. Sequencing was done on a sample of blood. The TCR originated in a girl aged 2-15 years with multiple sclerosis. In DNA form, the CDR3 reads TGCAGTGCTGGGGGAGCGGGGGACCAGGTAGAGACCCAGTACTTC. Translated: CSAGGAGDQVETQYF.